A selection of T cell receptor beta chains follows, all from one sample in a study of T-cell memory formation after mild COVID-19. TCRdb recomputed calls from the 5' RACE reads with MiXCR, one row per CDR3 protein. The sample records approximately 100,000 distinct CDR3 sequences, approximately 12% being singletons. Sequencing was carried out using PBMCs or a T cell subset sorted from them (not recorded which). The receptors derive from a man aged 18 to 29 who had mild COVID-19 (a few samples of this study predate the infection). Cell type and time point are not known. Each CDR3 is given with its conserved first and last residue. The D gene is left open where the match is weak. Clone sizes are given selectively: once, few, many, or a class where the clone is expanded.

d_gene: -; v_gene: TRBV4-3; abundance: many; j_gene: TRBJ2-1; CDR3aa: CASSQDRSSYNEQFF; CDR3nt: TGCGCCAGCAGCCAAGATCGCAGCTCCTACAATGAGCAGTTCTTC
d_gene: -; v_gene: TRBV12-5; abundance: few; j_gene: TRBJ2-3; CDR3aa: CASGRGGEGDTQYF; CDR3nt: TGTGCTAGTGGAAGGGGCGGGGAAGGAGATACGCAGTATTTT
d_gene: -; v_gene: TRBV12-3/TRBV12-4; abundance: -; j_gene: TRBJ1-1; CDR3aa: CASSFGQGTEAFF; CDR3nt: TGTGCCAGCAGTTTCGGGCAGGGCACTGAAGCTTTCTTT
d_gene: -; v_gene: TRBV6-2/TRBV6-3; abundance: few; j_gene: TRBJ2-1; CDR3aa: CASSIPEDEQFF; CDR3nt: TGTGCCAGCAGTATACCGGAGGATGAGCAGTTCTTC
d_gene: TRBD1; v_gene: TRBV19; abundance: -; j_gene: TRBJ2-5; CDR3aa: CASSTPGQGTQETQYF; CDR3nt: TGTGCCAGTAGTACCCCGGGACAGGGAACTCAAGAGACCCAGTACTTC
d_gene: TRBD2; v_gene: TRBV5-5; abundance: few; j_gene: TRBJ2-1; CDR3aa: CASSLRGGASYNEQFF; CDR3nt: TGTGCCAGCAGCTTGCGCGGGGGGGCCTCCTACAATGAGCAGTTCTTC
d_gene: -; v_gene: TRBV4-1; abundance: few; j_gene: TRBJ1-1; CDR3aa: CASSRDRGNTEAFF; CDR3nt: TGCGCCAGCAGCCGAGATAGGGGGAACACTGAAGCTTTCTTT
d_gene: -; v_gene: TRBV12-3/TRBV12-4; abundance: -; j_gene: TRBJ1-6; CDR3aa: CASSFGVGVSPLHF; CDR3nt: TGTGCCAGCAGTTTTGGTGTGGGAGTCTCACCCCTCCACTTT
d_gene: TRBD1; v_gene: TRBV4-3; abundance: few; j_gene: TRBJ2-1; CDR3aa: CASSHDDPGGSSYNEQFF; CDR3nt: TGCGCCAGCAGCCATGACGACCCAGGGGGCAGCTCCTACAATGAGCAGTTCTTC
d_gene: TRBD1; v_gene: TRBV5-1; abundance: few; j_gene: TRBJ2-1; CDR3aa: CASTKGTGGAAFIYEQFF; CDR3nt: TGCGCCAGCACCAAGGGGACAGGGGGCGCAGCCTTTATCTATGAGCAGTTCTTC
d_gene: TRBD1; v_gene: TRBV4-1; abundance: few; j_gene: TRBJ1-2; CDR3aa: CASSQTKGTDLYGYTF; CDR3nt: TGCGCCAGCAGCCAGACTAAAGGGACAGACCTCTATGGCTACACCTTC
d_gene: -; v_gene: TRBV12-3/TRBV12-4; abundance: few; j_gene: TRBJ2-1; CDR3aa: CASSSLPGFHEQFF; CDR3nt: TGTGCCAGCAGTTCTCTCCCAGGGTTCCATGAGCAGTTCTTC
d_gene: -; v_gene: TRBV5-6; abundance: -; j_gene: TRBJ1-5; CDR3aa: CASSRISQPQHF; CDR3nt: TGTGCCAGCAGCCGTATCAGTCAGCCCCAGCATTTT
d_gene: TRBD2; v_gene: TRBV9; abundance: medium-sized; j_gene: TRBJ2-3; CDR3aa: CASSVEWGGTDTQYF; CDR3nt: TGTGCCAGCAGCGTAGAGTGGGGGGGAACAGATACGCAGTATTTT
d_gene: TRBD2; v_gene: TRBV6-2/TRBV6-3; abundance: few; j_gene: TRBJ2-2; CDR3aa: CASSIRRSGGELFF; CDR3nt: TGTGCCAGCAGTATCCGGCGATCGGGGGGAGAGCTGTTTTTT
d_gene: TRBD2; v_gene: TRBV11-2; abundance: few; j_gene: TRBJ2-3; CDR3aa: CASRDPTSGPDTQYF; CDR3nt: TGTGCCAGCAGGGACCCTACTAGCGGCCCGGATACGCAGTATTTT